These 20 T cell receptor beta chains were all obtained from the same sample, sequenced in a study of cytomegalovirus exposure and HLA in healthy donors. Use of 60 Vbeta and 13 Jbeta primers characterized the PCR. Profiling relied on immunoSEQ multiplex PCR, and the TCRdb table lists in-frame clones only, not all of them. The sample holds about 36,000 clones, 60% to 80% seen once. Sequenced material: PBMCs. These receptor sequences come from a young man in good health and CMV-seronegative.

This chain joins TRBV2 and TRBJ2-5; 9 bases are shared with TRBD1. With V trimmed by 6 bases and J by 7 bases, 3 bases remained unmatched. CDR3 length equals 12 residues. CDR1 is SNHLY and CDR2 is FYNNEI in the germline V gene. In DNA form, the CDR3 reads TGTGCCAGCAGACAGGGGGCGCCGACCCAGTACTTC. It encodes CASRQGAPTQYF.

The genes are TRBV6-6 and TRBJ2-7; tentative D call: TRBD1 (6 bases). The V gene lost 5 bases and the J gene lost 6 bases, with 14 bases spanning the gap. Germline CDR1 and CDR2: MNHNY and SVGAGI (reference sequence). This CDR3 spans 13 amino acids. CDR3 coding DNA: TGTGCCAGCAGTAACACTCAGGGGACCGAGCAGTACTTC. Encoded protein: CASSNTQGTEQYF.

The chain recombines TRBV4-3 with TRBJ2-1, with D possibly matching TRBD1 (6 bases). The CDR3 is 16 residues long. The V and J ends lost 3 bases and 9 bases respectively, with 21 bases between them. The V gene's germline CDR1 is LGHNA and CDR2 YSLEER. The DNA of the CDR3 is TGCGCCAGCAGCCACAGAAGGGGGACAACCCCAATTGAGCAGTTCTTC. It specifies CASSHRRGTTPIEQFF.

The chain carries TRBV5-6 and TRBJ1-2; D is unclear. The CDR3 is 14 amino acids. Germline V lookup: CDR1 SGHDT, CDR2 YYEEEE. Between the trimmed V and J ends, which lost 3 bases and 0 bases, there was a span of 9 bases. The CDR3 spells CASSSHGSNYGYTF. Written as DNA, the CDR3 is TGTGCCAGCAGCTCACACGGGTCTAACTATGGCTACACCTTC.

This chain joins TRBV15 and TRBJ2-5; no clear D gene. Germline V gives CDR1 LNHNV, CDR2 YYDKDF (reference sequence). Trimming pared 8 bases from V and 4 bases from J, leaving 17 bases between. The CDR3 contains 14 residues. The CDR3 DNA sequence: TGTGCCACCTGGGCTGGGTTAGACGGAGAGACCCAGTACTTC. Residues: CATWAGLDGETQYF.

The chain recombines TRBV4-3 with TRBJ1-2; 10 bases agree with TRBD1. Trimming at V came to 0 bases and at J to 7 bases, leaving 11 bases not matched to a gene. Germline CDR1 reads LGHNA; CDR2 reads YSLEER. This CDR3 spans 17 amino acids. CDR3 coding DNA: TGCGCCAGCAGCCAAGAAATATTCGACAGGGGGCCGGCTGGCTACACCTTC. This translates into CASSQEIFDRGPAGYTF.

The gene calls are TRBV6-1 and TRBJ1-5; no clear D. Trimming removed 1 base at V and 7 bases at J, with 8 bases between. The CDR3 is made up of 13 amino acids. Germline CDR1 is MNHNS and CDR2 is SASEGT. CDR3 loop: CASSEVMAQPQHF. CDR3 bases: TGTGCCAGCAGTGAAGTTATGGCCCAGCCCCAGCATTTT.

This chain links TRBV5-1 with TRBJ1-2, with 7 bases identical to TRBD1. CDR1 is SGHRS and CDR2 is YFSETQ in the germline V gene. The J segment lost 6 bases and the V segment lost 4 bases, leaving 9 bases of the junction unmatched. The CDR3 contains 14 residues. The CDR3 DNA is TGCGCCAGCAGCCAAGGGGGCAGAGTCAATGGCTACACCTTC. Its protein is CASSQGGRVNGYTF. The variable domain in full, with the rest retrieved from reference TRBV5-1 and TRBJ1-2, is KAGVTQTPRYLIKTRGQQVTLSCSPISGHRSVSWYQQTPGQGLQFLFEYFSETQRNKGNFPGRFSGRQFSNSRSEMNVSTLELGDSALYLCASSQGGRVNGYTFGSGTRLTVV.

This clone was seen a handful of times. The CDR3 nucleotides are TGCGCCAGCAGCCAGAAACTAGACACAGATACGCAGTATTTT. It translates to CASSQKLDTDTQYF. The V and J genes are TRBV4-1 and TRBJ2-3, with a weak D call TRBD2 (5 bases). The germline V and J ends were trimmed by 3 bases and 2 bases, with 9 bases remaining between them. Germline CDR1 reads MGHRA; CDR2 reads YSYEKL. This CDR3 spans 14 amino acids.

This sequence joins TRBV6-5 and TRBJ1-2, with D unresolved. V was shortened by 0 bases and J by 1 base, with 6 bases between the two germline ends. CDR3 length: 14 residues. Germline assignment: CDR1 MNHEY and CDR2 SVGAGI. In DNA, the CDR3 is TGTGCCAGCAGTTACTCACGGGATAACTATGGCTACACCTTC. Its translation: CASSYSRDNYGYTF.

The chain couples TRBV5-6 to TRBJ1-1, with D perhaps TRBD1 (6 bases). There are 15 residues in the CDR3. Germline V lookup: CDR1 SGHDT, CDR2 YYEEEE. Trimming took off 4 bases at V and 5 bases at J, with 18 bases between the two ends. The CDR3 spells CASSRESRGKTEAFF. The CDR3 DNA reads TGTGCCAGCAGCCGAGAGTCTAGGGGGAAGACTGAAGCTTTCTTT. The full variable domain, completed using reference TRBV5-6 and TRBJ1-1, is DAGVTQSPTHLIKTRGQQVTLRCSPKSGHDTVSWYQQALGQGPQFIFQYYEEEERQRGNFPDRFSGHQFPNYSSELNVNALLLGDSALYLCASSRESRGKTEAFFGQGTRLTVV.

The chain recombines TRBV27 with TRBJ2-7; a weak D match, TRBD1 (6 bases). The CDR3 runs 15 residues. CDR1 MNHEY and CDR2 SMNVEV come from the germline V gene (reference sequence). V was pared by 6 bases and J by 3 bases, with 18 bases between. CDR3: CASRHPDRPNYEQYF. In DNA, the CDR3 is TGTGCCAGCAGACACCCTGACAGGCCCAACTACGAGCAGTACTTC.

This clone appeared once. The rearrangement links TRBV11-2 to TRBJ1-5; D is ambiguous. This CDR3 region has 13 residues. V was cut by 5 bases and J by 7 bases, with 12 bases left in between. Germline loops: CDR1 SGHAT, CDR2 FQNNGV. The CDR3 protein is CASSRTVTQPQHF. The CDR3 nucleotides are TGTGCCAGCAGCCGAACGGTAACGCAGCCCCAGCATTTT.

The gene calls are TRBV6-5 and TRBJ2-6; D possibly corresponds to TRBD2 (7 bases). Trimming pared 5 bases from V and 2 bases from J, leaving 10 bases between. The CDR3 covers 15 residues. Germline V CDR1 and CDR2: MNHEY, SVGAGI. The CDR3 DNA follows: TGTGCCAGCAGTGGGGGGGCCACTGGGGCCAACGTCCTGACTTTC. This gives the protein CASSGGATGANVLTF.

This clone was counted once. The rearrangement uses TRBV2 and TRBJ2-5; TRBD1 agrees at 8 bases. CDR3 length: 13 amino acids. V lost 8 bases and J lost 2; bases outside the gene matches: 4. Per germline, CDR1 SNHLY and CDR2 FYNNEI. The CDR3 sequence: CASVWDRQETQYF. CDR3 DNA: TGTGCCAGCGTTTGGGACAGGCAAGAGACCCAGTACTTC. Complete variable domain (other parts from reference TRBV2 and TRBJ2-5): EPEVTQTPSHQVTQMGQEVILRCVPISNHLYFYWYRQILGQKVEFLVSFYNNEISEKSEIFDDQFSVERPDGSNFTLKIRSTKLEDSAMYFCASVWDRQETQYFGPGTRLLVL.

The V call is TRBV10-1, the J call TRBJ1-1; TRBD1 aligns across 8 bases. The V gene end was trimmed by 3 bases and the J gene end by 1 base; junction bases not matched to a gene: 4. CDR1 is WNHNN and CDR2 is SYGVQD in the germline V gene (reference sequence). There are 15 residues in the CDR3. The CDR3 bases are TGCGCCAGCAGTGAACCCGGACAGGGGAACACTGAAGCTTTCTTT. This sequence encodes CASSEPGQGNTEAFF.

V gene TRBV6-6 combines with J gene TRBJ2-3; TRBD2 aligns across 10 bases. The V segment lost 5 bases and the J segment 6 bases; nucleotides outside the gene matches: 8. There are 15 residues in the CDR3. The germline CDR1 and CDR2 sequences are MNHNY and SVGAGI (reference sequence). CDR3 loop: CASSASGRAWDTQYF. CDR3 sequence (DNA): TGTGCCAGCAGTGCCAGCGGGAGGGCCTGGGATACGCAGTATTTT.

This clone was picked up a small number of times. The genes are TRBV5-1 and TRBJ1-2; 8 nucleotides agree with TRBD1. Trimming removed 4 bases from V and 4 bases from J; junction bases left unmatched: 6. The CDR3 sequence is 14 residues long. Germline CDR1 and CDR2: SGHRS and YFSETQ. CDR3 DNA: TGCGCCAGCAGCCATGGGACAGGCTTCTATGGCTACACCTTC. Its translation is CASSHGTGFYGYTF.

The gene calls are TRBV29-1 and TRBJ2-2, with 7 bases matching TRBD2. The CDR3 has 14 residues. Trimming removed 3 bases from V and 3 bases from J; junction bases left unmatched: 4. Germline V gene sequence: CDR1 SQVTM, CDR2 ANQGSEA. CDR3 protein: CSVDLRGDTGELFF. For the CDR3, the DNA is TGCAGCGTTGATCTCCGGGGGGACACCGGGGAGCTGTTTTTT.

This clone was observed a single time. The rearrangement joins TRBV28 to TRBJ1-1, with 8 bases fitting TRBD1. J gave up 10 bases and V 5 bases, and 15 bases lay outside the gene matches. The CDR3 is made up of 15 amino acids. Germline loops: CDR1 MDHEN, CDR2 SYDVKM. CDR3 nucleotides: TGTGCCAGCAGTCACTCGGGGCAGGGGGCAAGGGGAGCTTTCTTT. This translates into CASSHSGQGARGAFF.